This entry features one T cell receptor (beta chain) sequence. The antigen remains unidentified. V lost 4 bases, J lost 3 bases, and 10 bases lay in between. The CDR3 is 14 amino acids. Germline CDR1 reads SGHTA; CDR2 reads FQGNSA. Several immunoSEQ plates held equal portions of the genomic DNA taken from each subset. Method: immunoSEQ multiplex PCR; TCRdb's copy keeps in-frame clones and lacks some. The sample lists 850,000 to 1,100,000 clones, approximately 80% occurring once. This sample was included in a study of shared clonotypes between healthy human individuals. Study-wide results and limits: Across a handful of donors, naive CD4 shared 5% to 6%, naive CD8 under 4%, memory CD4 more than 2%, memory CD8 about 0.38%. Larger richness was generally estimated for naive than memory subsets.

The chain links TRBV7-2 to TRBJ1-3; no reliable D call. This clonotype originated in a man between 18 and 35 years old in good health. Some clones in this sample may be carry-over from other donors' samples. Sequencing input: memory CD4+ T cells from PBMCs. Subset of the sample: CD45RA-negative fraction. CDR3 sequence: CASSSDWGGNTIYF. The CDR3 DNA sequence: TGTGCCAGCAGCTCAGACTGGGGTGGAAACACCATATATTTT.